A selection of T cell receptor beta chains follows, all from one sample in a study of cytomegalovirus exposure and HLA in healthy donors. TCRdb's table, derived via immunoSEQ multiplex PCR, lists solely in-frame clones and lacks some. The sample holds about 130,000 clones; roughly 80% are singletons and the top ten take roughly 4%. Sequenced sample: PBMCs. The receptors shown here come from a man aged 18 to 29 in good health and CMV-seropositive. Both conserved end residues are part of each CDR3. D genes are given only for firm matches. Some rows mark clone size as missing; the rest say once, few, many or name a class of expanded clone.

>TRBJ1-5|TRBV2|.|16|.
CASSETAGWSNQPQHF
TGTGCCAGCAGTGAAACTGCCGGGTGGAGCAATCAGCCCCAGCATTTT
>TRBJ1-6|TRBV6-4|.|15|.
CASSTSGLPNSPLHF
TGTGCCAGCAGCACTTCGGGACTTCCTAATTCACCCCTCCACTTT
>TRBJ1-6|TRBV6-1|.|13|once
CASTLQNNSPLHF
TGTGCCAGCACGTTACAGAATAATTCACCCCTCCACTTT
>TRBJ2-2|TRBV9|.|14|.
CASSVVANTGELFF
TGTGCCAGCAGCGTAGTGGCCAACACCGGGGAGCTGTTTTTT
>TRBJ1-2|TRBV29-1|.|13|.
CSVALAGGLGYTF
TGCAGCGTTGCCCTTGCCGGGGGGCTTGGCTACACCTTC
>TRBJ1-1|TRBV19|TRBD1|13|.
CASSTQGSTEAFF
TGTGCCAGTAGCACACAGGGGTCCACTGAAGCTTTCTTT
>TRBJ1-6|TRBV5-1|.|17|.
CASSAGRPGLRDSPLHF
TGCGCCAGCAGCGCGGGTCGCCCGGGACTGAGGGATTCACCCCTCCACTTT
>TRBJ2-2|TRBV5-1|TRBD2|17|.
CASSLKREGQFPGELFF
TGCGCCAGCAGCTTAAAGCGGGAGGGCCAATTCCCCGGGGAGCTGTTTTTT
>TRBJ2-1|TRBV7-9|.|14|.
CASSSSGRLNEQFF
TGTGCCAGCAGCTCATCGGGGAGGCTAAATGAGCAGTTCTTC
>TRBJ2-2|TRBV19|.|14|.
CASSHRGGTGELFF
TGTGCCAGTAGTCACAGGGGGGGAACCGGGGAGCTGTTTTTT
>TRBJ1-1|TRBV30|.|15|.
CAWSVRVRGETEAFF
TGTGCCTGGAGTGTACGGGTACGGGGGGAGACTGAAGCTTTCTTT
>TRBJ1-5|TRBV6-5|TRBD1|14|.
CASSSGTENQPQHF
TGTGCCAGCAGCTCTGGGACAGAAAATCAGCCCCAGCATTTT
>TRBJ1-1|TRBV11-2|.|13|.
CASSSRLQVSAFF
TGTGCCAGCAGCTCACGCCTCCAGGTGTCGGCTTTCTTT
>TRBJ2-1|TRBV5-1|TRBD2|15|.
CASSFQRGGGDEQFF
TGCGCCAGCAGCTTCCAGCGGGGGGGCGGCGATGAGCAGTTCTTC
>TRBJ1-6|TRBV4-1|TRBD1|19|.
CASSPGTGRWLPYNPPLHF
TGCGCCAGCAGCCCCGGGACAGGGCGATGGTTGCCCTATAATCCACCCCTCCACTTT
>TRBJ2-7|TRBV10-3|TRBD1|14|.
CAISDRTGSYEQYF
TGTGCCATCAGTGACCGGACAGGCTCCTACGAGCAGTACTTC
>TRBJ2-7|TRBV13|TRBD2|17|.
CASSGTAGLAGGWEQYF
TGTGCCAGCAGTGGGACGGCGGGACTAGCGGGAGGTTGGGAGCAGTACTTC
>TRBJ1-1|TRBV4-1|.|14|.
CASSWGRGNTEAFF
TGCGCCAGCAGCTGGGGGAGGGGAAACACTGAAGCTTTCTTT
>TRBJ1-2|TRBV2|.|13|.
CASSESGYYGYTF
TGTGCCAGCAGTGAATCGGGGTACTATGGCTACACCTTC
>TRBJ2-7|TRBV5-1|.|14|.
CASSRALRGYEQYF
TGCGCCAGCAGCCGGGCTCTTCGGGGATACGAGCAGTACTTC
>TRBJ1-6|TRBV14|.|14|.
CASSHGQSNSPLHF
TGTGCCAGCAGTCACGGACAGAGTAATTCACCCCTCCACTTT
>TRBJ1-6|TRBV19|.|13|.
CASSIRTGSPLHF
TGTGCCAGTAGTATTAGGACTGGCTCACCCCTCCACTTT
>TRBJ2-4|TRBV11-2|.|17|.
CASSLVLRSVRKNIQYF
TGTGCCAGCAGCTTAGTCTTGAGGAGCGTAAGGAAAAACATTCAGTACTTC
>TRBJ2-7|TRBV7-9|.|14|.
CASSFPEAPYEQYF
TGTGCCAGTTCGTTCCCCGAGGCCCCCTACGAGCAGTACTTC
>TRBJ2-1|TRBV10-3|TRBD2|14|.
CAIASGISYNEQFF
TGTGCCATCGCCAGCGGGATATCCTACAATGAGCAGTTCTTC
>TRBJ1-2|TRBV27|.|11|.
CASSQGVGYTF
TGTGCCAGCAGCCAGGGTGTTGGCTACACCTTC
>TRBJ2-1|TRBV2|.|16|.
CASRLPGGSAYNEQFF
TGTGCCAGCAGGTTACCCGGGGGTAGCGCCTACAATGAGCAGTTCTTC
>TRBJ2-7|TRBV30|TRBD2|17|.
CAWSVLAGGWSSYEQYF
TGTGCCTGGAGCGTCCTAGCGGGGGGATGGAGCTCCTACGAGCAGTACTTC
>TRBJ2-7|TRBV28|TRBD2|14|once
CASMPLAETYEQYF
TGTGCCAGCATGCCGCTAGCGGAGACTTACGAGCAGTACTTC
>TRBJ2-2|TRBV7-8|.|13|.
CASSFERTGELFF
TGTGCCAGCAGCTTTGAACGGACCGGGGAGCTGTTTTTT
>TRBJ1-5|TRBV30|.|12|.
CAWSVQNQPQHF
TGTGCCTGGAGTGTACAGAATCAGCCCCAGCATTTT
>TRBJ1-6|TRBV27|TRBD1|17|few
CASSPGTGRSYNSPLHF
TGTGCCAGCAGTCCGGGGACAGGGCGGTCCTATAATTCACCCCTCCACTTT
>TRBJ2-7|TRBV4-1|TRBD1|18|once
CASSQDWYRGIPYYEQYF
TGCGCCAGCAGCCAAGATTGGTACAGGGGAATACCCTACTACGAGCAGTACTTC
>TRBJ1-2|TRBV30|.|14|.
CAWSRQGTNWGYTF
TGTGCCTGGAGTCGGCAGGGGACTAATTGGGGCTACACCTTC
>TRBJ1-1|TRBV16|.|15|.
CASSQSAGMNTEAFF
TGTGCCAGCAGCCAATCGGCAGGGATGAACACTGAAGCTTTCTTT
>TRBJ1-2|TRBV4-1|.|14|.
CASSQTETNYGYTF
TGCGCCAGCAGCCAAACAGAGACTAACTATGGCTACACCTTC
>TRBJ2-3|TRBV2|.|11|.
CASRLADTQYF
TGTGCCAGCAGACTAGCAGATACGCAGTATTTT